This is a list of T cell receptor beta chains from one sample in a study of beta chain features in type 1 diabetes. Profiled with immunoSEQ multiplex PCR; TCRdb holds only in-frame clones, not every one. The sample has 310,000 or so clones, over 7% seen once. The sequenced sample was central memory CD4+ T cells from blood. These receptors were taken from a man aged 30 to 45 with type 1 diabetes. The CDR3 runs from the conserved cysteine through the conserved F or W. Each record gives: D gene, J gene, clone size, V gene, CDR3 DNA, CDR3 protein. A D gene is named only where the DNA matches it firmly. Size is omitted from some rows. Given values are once, few, many or a class for expanded clones.

TRBD1,TRBJ2-3,few,TRBV7-6,TGTGCCAGCAGCTTAGGAGGGGGCCCAGATACGCAGTATTTT,CASSLGGGPDTQYF
TRBD2,TRBJ2-5,few,TRBV7-2,TGTGCCAGCGGGGGCGGGACTAGAAGAGAGACCCAGTACTTC,CASGGGTRRETQYF
NA,TRBJ2-7,many,TRBV7-8,TGTGCCAGCAGCTTTGAGATCCGCGGGGAGCAGTACTTC,CASSFEIRGEQYF
NA,TRBJ1-2,few,TRBV5-1,TGCGCCAGCAGCTTGGCCGGACAGTCGCATGGCTACACCTTC,CASSLAGQSHGYTF
NA,TRBJ2-3,NA,TRBV18,TGTGCCAGCTCACCAAGTCTTACACTCACAGATACGCAGTATTTT,CASSPSLTLTDTQYF
NA,TRBJ2-5,many,TRBV11-2,TGTGCCAGCAGCTGGGGGGAGACCCAGTACTTC,CASSWGETQYF
TRBD2,TRBJ2-5,few,TRBV10-3,TGTGCCATCAGTGAGTCCCTGACTAGCGGGGGTCGGGAGACCCAGTACTTC,CAISESLTSGGRETQYF
NA,TRBJ1-1,few,TRBV21-1,TGTGCCAGCCCCAAAGGGCAGGGGAATACTGAAGCTTTCTTT,CASPKGQGNTEAFF
NA,TRBJ1-1,NA,TRBV30,TGTGCCTGGGGTCAAGGGAACACTGAAGCTTTCTTT,CAWGQGNTEAFF
NA,TRBJ1-1,few,TRBV5-6,TGTGCCACCCTGGGACAATGGAACACTGAAGCTTTCTTT,CATLGQWNTEAFF
NA,TRBJ2-2,few,TRBV15,TGTGCCACCAGCACCGGGGCAGGGGATCACGGGGAGCTGTTTTTT,CATSTGAGDHGELFF
TRBD2,TRBJ2-3,NA,TRBV7-8,TGTGCCAGCAGCTTTGGAGCGGGGGGCCGCACAGATACGCAGTATTTT,CASSFGAGGRTDTQYF
TRBD1,TRBJ2-5,NA,TRBV30,TGTGCCTGGAGTGTACAGCCAGGGGGTCAAGAGACCCAGTACTTC,CAWSVQPGGQETQYF
NA,TRBJ1-5,few,TRBV28,TGTGCCAGCAGTAGCACGGACGGAAATAGCAATCAGCCCCAGCATTTT,CASSSTDGNSNQPQHF
TRBD1,TRBJ2-7,NA,TRBV30,TGTGCCTGGAAGCTACAGGGGGTTTTCGAGCAGTACTTC,CAWKLQGVFEQYF
NA,TRBJ2-3,few,TRBV7-2,TGTGCCAGCAGCTCTTACACAGATACGCAGTATTTT,CASSSYTDTQYF
TRBD1,TRBJ1-2,NA,TRBV5-1,TGCGCCAGCAGCAGCTCATTGACAGGGTACGGCTACACCTTC,CASSSSLTGYGYTF
NA,TRBJ2-7,NA,TRBV7-9,TGTGCCAGCAGCAGACTAGTCTACGAGCAGTACTTC,CASSRLVYEQYF
NA,TRBJ2-2,NA,TRBV29-1,TGCAGCGTTGAATCTGGCAGGTCGAAAGGCGGGGAGCTGTTTTTT,CSVESGRSKGGELFF
TRBD1,TRBJ1-2,few,TRBV6-5,TGTGCCAGCAGCTCCGGGACAGGGGGTCCCTATGGCTACACCTTC,CASSSGTGGPYGYTF
NA,TRBJ1-3,many,TRBV9,TGTGCCAGCAGCGCCCTGGGGGCTCGGGGGAACACCATATATTTT,CASSALGARGNTIYF
TRBD2,TRBJ2-3,few,TRBV10-3,TGTGCCATCAGTGAGTCGATTACTAGCGGGGCCGCCGGAGATACGCAGTATTTT,CAISESITSGAAGDTQYF
NA,TRBJ2-7,NA,TRBV19,TGTGCCAGTAGTACTTTGGCAGCCCGGGGCTACGAGCAGTACTTC,CASSTLAARGYEQYF
NA,TRBJ2-7,NA,TRBV6-5,TGTGCCAGCAGTTACTCGGGGAAATTCTACGAGCAGTACTTC,CASSYSGKFYEQYF
TRBD1,TRBJ2-5,few,TRBV6-5,TGTGCCAGCAGTTACACAGGGGACGGGACCCAGTACTTC,CASSYTGDGTQYF
NA,TRBJ1-1,few,TRBV30,TGTGCCTGGATCCAGGGAGGGGACACTGAAGCTTTCTTT,CAWIQGGDTEAFF
NA,TRBJ1-1,NA,TRBV19,TGTGCCAGTAGTTCCAGAGCTGAAGCTTTCTTT,CASSSRAEAFF
NA,TRBJ1-5,few,TRBV10-3,TGTGCCATCAGGGCAGGGCCGAATCAGCCCCAGCATTTT,CAIRAGPNQPQHF
TRBD1,TRBJ1-4,few,TRBV29-1,TGCAGCGTGGGGGACAGGGGCGAAAAACTGTTTTTT,CSVGDRGEKLFF
NA,TRBJ1-5,few,TRBV7-2,TGTGCCAGCAGCTTAGAAGGGCCCCAGCCCCAGCATTTT,CASSLEGPQPQHF
TRBD1,TRBJ1-2,NA,TRBV5-4,TGTGCCAGCAGCTTGGGGGCCAGGGGGGCCGCTTATGGCTACACCTTC,CASSLGARGAAYGYTF
NA,TRBJ1-2,NA,TRBV29-1,TGCAGCGACGTATCACAGGGTAACTATGGCTACACCTTC,CSDVSQGNYGYTF
NA,TRBJ1-5,NA,TRBV28,TGTGCCTCACGGGGAGGTAGCAATCAGCCCCAGCATTTT,CASRGGSNQPQHF
TRBD1,TRBJ1-5,NA,TRBV2,TGTGCCAGCAGTGCGACAGGGAAGCACAATCAGCCCCAGCATTTT,CASSATGKHNQPQHF
NA,TRBJ1-1,few,TRBV4-2,TGTGCCAGCAGCTACACGACAGAGATGAACACTGAAGCTTTCTTT,CASSYTTEMNTEAFF
NA,TRBJ1-4,NA,TRBV28,TGTGCCAGCAGTTTACGTAATGAAAAACTGTTTTTT,CASSLRNEKLFF
NA,TRBJ2-3,NA,TRBV6-1,TGTGCCACCTCCGTCAGCACAGATACGCAGTATTTT,CATSVSTDTQYF
TRBD1,TRBJ2-2,few,TRBV28,TGTGCCAGCAGGAGAGGGGGCCTCACCGGGGAGCTGTTTTTT,CASRRGGLTGELFF
NA,TRBJ2-7,NA,TRBV18,TGTGCCAGCTCAAGCCAGGGTATGGCCTACGAGCAGTACTTC,CASSSQGMAYEQYF
NA,TRBJ1-4,few,TRBV2,TGTGCCAGCAGTGAAAGGGTTCTCGAAAAACTGTTTTTT,CASSERVLEKLFF
NA,TRBJ1-5,few,TRBV14,TGTGCCAGCAGCCTTGCAGCGGTTTGGAATCAGCCCCAGCATTTT,CASSLAAVWNQPQHF